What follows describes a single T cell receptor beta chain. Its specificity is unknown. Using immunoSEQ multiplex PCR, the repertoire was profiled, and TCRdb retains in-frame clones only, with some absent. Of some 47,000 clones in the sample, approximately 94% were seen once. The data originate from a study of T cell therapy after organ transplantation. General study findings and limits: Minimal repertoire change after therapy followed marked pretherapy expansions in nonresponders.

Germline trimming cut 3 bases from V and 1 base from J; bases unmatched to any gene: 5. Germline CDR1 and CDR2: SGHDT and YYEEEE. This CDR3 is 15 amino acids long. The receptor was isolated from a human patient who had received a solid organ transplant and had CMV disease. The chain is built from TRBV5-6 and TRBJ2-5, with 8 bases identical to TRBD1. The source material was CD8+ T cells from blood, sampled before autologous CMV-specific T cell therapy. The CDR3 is CASSYSGTGQETQYF. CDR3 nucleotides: TGTGCCAGCAGCTACTCCGGGACAGGCCAAGAGACCCAGTACTTC.